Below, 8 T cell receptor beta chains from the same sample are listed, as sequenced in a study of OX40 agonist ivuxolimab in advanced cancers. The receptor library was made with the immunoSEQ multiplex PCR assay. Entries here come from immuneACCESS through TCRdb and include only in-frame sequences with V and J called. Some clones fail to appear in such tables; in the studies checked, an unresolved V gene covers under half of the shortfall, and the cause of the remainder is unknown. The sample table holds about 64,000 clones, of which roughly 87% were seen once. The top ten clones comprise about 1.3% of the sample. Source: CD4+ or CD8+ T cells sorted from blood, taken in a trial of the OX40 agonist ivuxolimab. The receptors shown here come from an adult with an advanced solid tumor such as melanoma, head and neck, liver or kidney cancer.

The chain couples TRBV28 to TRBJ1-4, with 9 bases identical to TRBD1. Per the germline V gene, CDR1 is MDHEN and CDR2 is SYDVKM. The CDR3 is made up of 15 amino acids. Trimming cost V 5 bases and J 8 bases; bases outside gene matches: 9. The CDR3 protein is CASSPPGQGSEKLFF. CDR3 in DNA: TGTGCCAGCAGTCCCCCGGGACAGGGTAGCGAAAAACTGTTTTTT.

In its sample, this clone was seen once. The CDR3 coding sequence is TGTGCCAGCAGCGTAGGGGTTAGCGGGAGTTCAGATACGCAGTATTTT. It yields the protein CASSVGVSGSSDTQYF. The chain employs TRBV9 and TRBJ2-3; 9 nucleotides agree with TRBD2. This CDR3 is 16 amino acids long. CDR1 is SGDLS, CDR2 YYNGEE, per germline. Trimming took 0 bases from V and 4 from J; bases not matched to a gene: 6. Based on the CDR3 plus reference TRBV9 and TRBJ2-3, the full variable domain is DSGVTQTPKHLITATGQRVTLRCSPRSGDLSVYWYQQSLDQGLQFLIQYYNGEERAKGNILERFSAQQFPDLHSELNLSSLELGDSALYFCASSVGVSGSSDTQYFGPGTRLTVL.

CDR3 sequence (DNA): TGTGCCAGCTCACCCCTCGTGGCCACTGAAGCTTTCTTT. Its protein is CASSPLVATEAFF. The chain is built from TRBV18 and TRBJ1-1; D gene uncertain. The CDR3 contains 13 residues. In germline, CDR1 is KGHSH, CDR2 LQKENI. V lost 3 bases, J lost 4 bases, and 9 bases lay in between.

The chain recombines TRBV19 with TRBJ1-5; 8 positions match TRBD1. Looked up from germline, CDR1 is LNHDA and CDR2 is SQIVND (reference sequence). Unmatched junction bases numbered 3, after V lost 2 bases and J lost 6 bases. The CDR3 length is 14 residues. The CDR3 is CASSILRGPQPQHF. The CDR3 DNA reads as TGTGCCAGTAGTATACTCAGGGGGCCTCAGCCCCAGCATTTT.

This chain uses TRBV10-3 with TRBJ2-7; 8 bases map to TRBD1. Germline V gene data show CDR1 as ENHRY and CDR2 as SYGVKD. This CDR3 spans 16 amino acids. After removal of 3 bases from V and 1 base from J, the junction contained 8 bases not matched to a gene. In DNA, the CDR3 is TGTGCCATCAGTGACCCCGGACAGGGCCGATCCTACGAGCAGTACTTC. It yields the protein CAISDPGQGRSYEQYF.

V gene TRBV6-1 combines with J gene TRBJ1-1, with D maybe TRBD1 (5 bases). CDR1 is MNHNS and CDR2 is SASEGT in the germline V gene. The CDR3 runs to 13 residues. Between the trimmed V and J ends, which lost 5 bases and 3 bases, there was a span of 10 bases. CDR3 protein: CASSSRGDTEAFF. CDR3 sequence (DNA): TGTGCCAGCAGTTCACGGGGGGACACTGAAGCTTTCTTT.

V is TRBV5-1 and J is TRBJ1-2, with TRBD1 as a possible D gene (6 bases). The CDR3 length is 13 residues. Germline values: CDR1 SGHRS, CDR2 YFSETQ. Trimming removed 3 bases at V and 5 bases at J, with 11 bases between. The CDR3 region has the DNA TGCGCCAGCAGCTCCGGGCAGGGGTATGGCTACACCTTC. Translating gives CASSSGQGYGYTF.

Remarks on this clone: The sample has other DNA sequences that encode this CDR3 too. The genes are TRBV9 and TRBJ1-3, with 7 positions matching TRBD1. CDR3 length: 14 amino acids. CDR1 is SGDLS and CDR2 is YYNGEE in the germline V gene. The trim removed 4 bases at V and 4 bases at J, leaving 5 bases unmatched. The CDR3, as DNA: TGTGCCAGCAGCTATGACAGGGCGGGAAACACCATATATTTT. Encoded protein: CASSYDRAGNTIYF.